Listed below are T cell receptor beta chains from one sample, sequenced in a study of memory CD4+ T cells and cytomegalovirus serostatus. Assay: immunoSEQ multiplex PCR; the TCRdb copy retains only in-frame clones and omits some. The table has under 80,000 clones, roughly 80% seen once. Sequencing input: memory CD4+ T cells from blood. These TCRs come from an adult in good health and CMV-seropositive. The CDR3 runs from the conserved cysteine through the conserved F or W. The D gene is left open where the match is weak. Clone size appears in some rows only: once, few, many, or a class for an expanded clone.

j_gene,abundance,v_gene,d_gene,CDR3aa,CDR3nt
TRBJ2-3,.,TRBV11-3,.,CASSPRTVTDTQYF,TGTGCCAGCAGCCCGCGGACGGTCACAGATACGCAGTATTTT
TRBJ2-5,.,TRBV4-2,TRBD2,CASSLARGGGETQYF,TGTGCCAGCAGCCTAGCCCGGGGGGGCGGTGAGACCCAGTACTTC
TRBJ2-1,once,TRBV4-2,TRBD2,CASSQETSGFSSYNEQFF,TGTGCCAGCAGCCAAGAGACTAGCGGGTTTAGCTCCTACAATGAGCAGTTCTTC
TRBJ1-3,.,TRBV5-1,.,CASSSGLSGNTIYF,TGCGCCAGCAGCTCGGGACTGTCTGGAAACACCATATATTTT
TRBJ1-5,.,TRBV2,TRBD1,CASSVRTGGESGNQPQHF,TGTGCCAGCAGTGTACGGACAGGGGGCGAGTCGGGCAATCAGCCCCAGCATTTT
TRBJ2-5,.,TRBV29-1,.,CSVNHGETQYF,TGCAGCGTTAATCATGGGGAGACCCAGTACTTC
TRBJ1-1,few,TRBV7-9,.,CASSSLSLRHPTEAFF,TGTGCCAGCAGCTCCCTTTCGTTGCGACACCCCACTGAAGCTTTCTTT
TRBJ1-5,.,TRBV2,.,CASQGRDQPQHF,TGTGCCAGCCAAGGCAGGGATCAGCCCCAGCATTTT
TRBJ2-5,.,TRBV5-6,TRBD2,CASSLSSPGTSGRETQYF,TGTGCCAGCAGCTTAAGTAGTCCCGGGACTAGCGGGAGGGAGACCCAGTACTTC
TRBJ2-2,.,TRBV18,.,CASSPGNTGELFF,TGTGCCAGCTCACCAGGGAACACCGGGGAGCTGTTTTTT
TRBJ1-1,few,TRBV19,.,CASSLLGSSRTEAFF,TGTGCCAGTAGCCTCTTAGGCAGCTCGAGGACTGAAGCTTTCTTT
TRBJ2-1,.,TRBV19,.,CASSPKRSYNEQFF,TGTGCCAGTAGCCCCAAAAGGAGCTACAATGAGCAGTTCTTC
TRBJ1-3,once,TRBV7-9,TRBD1,CASSSDRAGNTIYF,TGTGCCAGCAGCTCTGACAGGGCCGGAAACACCATATATTTT
TRBJ2-5,.,TRBV7-2,TRBD2,CASSLQRGQETQYF,TGTGCCAGCAGCCTCCAGCGGGGACAAGAGACCCAGTACTTC
TRBJ1-5,.,TRBV19,.,CASSQIGQPNQPQHF,TGTGCCAGTAGTCAAATTGGGCAGCCGAATCAGCCCCAGCATTTT
TRBJ2-1,.,TRBV4-3,TRBD1,CASGTGHYNEQFF,TGCGCCAGCGGGACAGGGCATTACAATGAGCAGTTCTTC
TRBJ1-5,.,TRBV28,TRBD1,CASSYSDRQGQPQHF,TGTGCCAGCAGTTACTCAGACAGACAGGGTCAGCCCCAGCATTTT
TRBJ1-2,.,TRBV10-3,.,CAISESTVYGYTF,TGTGCCATCAGTGAGTCAACGGTCTATGGCTACACCTTC
TRBJ2-2,.,TRBV5-1,TRBD2,CASSPQAGGAAGELFF,TGCGCCAGCAGCCCCCAGGCGGGGGGGGCCGCCGGGGAGCTGTTTTTT
TRBJ2-4,.,TRBV30,.,CAWSTTGLLAKNIQYF,TGTGCCTGGAGTACGACAGGTCTGCTAGCCAAAAACATTCAGTACTTC
TRBJ1-4,few,TRBV28,TRBD1,CASSFSPDRELFF,TGTGCCAGCAGTTTCTCCCCCGACAGGGAACTGTTTTTT
TRBJ1-3,.,TRBV23-1,.,CASSLHTDSGNTIYF,TGCGCCAGCAGTCTTCACACAGACTCTGGAAACACCATATATTTT